What follows are 14 T cell receptor beta chains derived from one specimen sequenced in a study of T-cell reconstitution after alpha-beta-depleted transplantation in children. Unique molecular identifiers were incorporated into the prepared TCRbeta library. Using its own MiXCR run on the PCR reads, TCRdb lists one record per CDR3 protein. The table has about 350,000 distinct CDR3 sequences, about an eighth seen once. The material sequenced was PBMCs, taken from the stem cell graft. These receptors all come from a human donor who donated a stem cell graft to a child with Fanconi anemia.

The chain couples TRBV7-8 to TRBJ2-5; D is possibly TRBD1 (5 bases). Germline V CDR1 and CDR2: SGHVS, FQNEAQ. V shed 5 bases and J shed 5 bases, with 15 bases lying between them. The CDR3 length is 14 residues. Here the CDR3 reads CASSNKGLRETQYF. The CDR3 DNA is TGTGCCAGCAGCAACAAGGGGCTGAGGGAGACCCAGTACTTC.

This clonotype was seen more than once but under ten times. Here the CDR3 reads CASSGALGVQTQYF. The DNA of the CDR3 is TGTGCCAGCAGCGGGGCCCTTGGGGTGCAGACCCAGTACTTC. This sequence joins TRBV5-8 and TRBJ2-5, with D possibly matching TRBD1 (5 bases). The ends were cut back, 4 bases at V and 6 bases at J, with 16 bases in the middle. Per germline, CDR1 SGHTS and CDR2 YDEGEE. The CDR3 is 14 residues long.

Many counts were recorded for this clonotype. The chain combines TRBV4-3 with TRBJ2-6; D is perhaps TRBD2 (5 bases). Germline assignment: CDR1 LGHNA and CDR2 YSLEER. The CDR3 has 19 residues. Deletions cut 0 bases from V and 0 bases from J, with 15 bases between. Here the CDR3 DNA reads TGCGCCAGCAGCCAAGATCTGGGCGGGCTAGTCTCTGGGGCCAACGTCCTGACTTTC. Protein product: CASSQDLGGLVSGANVLTF.

This chain uses TRBV10-3 with TRBJ1-1; possible D gene TRBD1, 6 bases. This CDR3 region has 14 residues. V was cut by 3 bases and J by 0 bases, with 8 bases left in between. CDR1 is ENHRY and CDR2 is SYGVKD in the germline V gene. Written as DNA, the CDR3 is TGTGCCATCAGTGACAGGGGCATGAACACTGAAGCTTTCTTT. This sequence encodes CAISDRGMNTEAFF.

The chain is built from TRBV11-2 and TRBJ2-7; D perhaps matches TRBD1 (6 bases). The ends were cut back, 10 bases at V and 5 bases at J, with 18 bases in the middle. Germline V lookup: CDR1 SGHAT, CDR2 FQNNGV. This CDR3 is built from 13 residues. The CDR3 DNA reads TGTGCCACCACCCTAACCGGGACAAACGAGCAGTACGTC. The encoded protein is CATTLTGTNEQYV.

The table lists this clonotype with a few counts. V is TRBV5-5 and J is TRBJ2-2; 7 bases are shared with TRBD1. Trimming cost V 7 bases and J 4 bases; bases outside gene matches: 10. Per germline, CDR1 SGHKS and CDR2 YYEKEE (reference sequence). This CDR3 region has 15 residues. In DNA, the CDR3 is TGTGCCAGCGATTACAGGGGAGTTGGCACCGGGGAGCTGTTTTTT. It encodes CASDYRGVGTGELFF.

The chain combines TRBV5-7 with TRBJ2-7; no definite D call. TRBV5-7 is flagged as an ORF with uncertain function. This CDR3 has 13 residues. Trimming took 0 bases from V and 4 from J, leaving 8 bases between them. CDR3 DNA: TGTGCCAGCAGCTTGGTGAAGCGATACGAGCAGTACTTC. It translates to CASSLVKRYEQYF.

This clonotype has just a few counts. V gene TRBV11-2 combines with J gene TRBJ2-7; no firm D call. The germline V and J ends were trimmed by 0 bases and 3 bases, with 3 bases remaining between them. Germline V CDR1 and CDR2: SGHAT, FQNNGV. This CDR3 has 12 residues. The CDR3 coding sequence is TGTGCCAGCAGCTTAGATGACTACGAGCAGTACTTC. It yields the protein CASSLDDYEQYF. Supplemented by reference TRBV11-2 and TRBJ2-7, the full variable domain reads EAGVAQSPRYKIIEKRQSVAFWCNPISGHATLYWYQQILGQGPKLLIQFQNNGVVDDSQLPKDRFSAERLKGVDSTLKIQPAKLEDSAVYLCASSLDDYEQYFGPGTRLTVT.

The chain uses TRBV9 and TRBJ1-2; weak D call: TRBD1 (6 bases). The length of the CDR3 is 12 residues. V was shortened by 4 bases and J by 12 bases, with 16 bases between the two germline ends. The germline gives CDR1 SGDLS, CDR2 YYNGEE. CDR3 amino acids: CASSPWGASNTF. The CDR3 DNA is TGTGCCAGCAGCCCATGGGGGGCCAGCAACACCTTC.

This clonotype was detected ten times or more. This sequence joins TRBV4-3 and TRBJ2-1; D is perhaps TRBD2 (6 bases). CDR1 and CDR2 (germline): LGHNA, YSLEER. V shed 0 bases and J shed 5 bases, with 23 bases lying between them. The CDR3 sequence is 19 residues long. CDR3 protein: CASSQEEQGVWGVNNEQFF. CDR3 DNA sequence: TGCGCCAGCAGCCAAGAGGAGCAGGGCGTGTGGGGGGTGAACAATGAGCAGTTCTTC.

This clonotype has just a few counts. V is TRBV5-1 and J is TRBJ2-3; unclear D gene. Trimming pared 4 bases from V and 5 bases from J, leaving 14 bases between. Germline V gene data show CDR1 as SGHRS and CDR2 as YFSETQ. The CDR3 loop spans 14 amino acids. CDR3 in DNA: TGCGCCAGCAGCCCCTCCCTGGTTGGAGATACGCAGTATTTT. Its protein is CASSPSLVGDTQYF.

This clonotype was seen ten or more times. This chain uses TRBV5-1 with TRBJ2-2; D gene uncertain. V lost 0 bases to trimming and J lost 4 bases, with 10 bases between them. The CDR3 extends over 15 amino acids. Germline V gene sequence: CDR1 SGHRS, CDR2 YFSETQ. The DNA for the CDR3 is TGCGCCAGCAGCTTGGGCCGCCAATCCACCGGGGAGCTGTTTTTT. Residues: CASSLGRQSTGELFF.

This clonotype was recorded at least ten times. This chain joins TRBV4-2 and TRBJ1-2, with unresolved D. V was cut by 1 base and J by 0 bases, with 9 bases left in between. The CDR3 runs to 15 residues. Germline loops: CDR1 LGHNA, CDR2 YNFKEQ. CDR3 region: CASSQVQSANYGYTF. The CDR3 DNA sequence: TGTGCCAGCAGCCAAGTACAGTCAGCTAACTATGGCTACACCTTC.

This clonotype was found a few times. The rearrangement uses TRBV20-1 and TRBJ2-1, with unresolved D. CDR3 length equals 14 residues. Germline CDR1 DFQATT, CDR2 SNEGSKA (reference sequence). Trimming left V 0 bases short and J 0 bases short, with 6 bases between. CDR3 region: CSARDAISYNEQFF. The DNA of the CDR3 is TGCAGTGCTAGAGATGCGATCTCCTACAATGAGCAGTTCTTC.